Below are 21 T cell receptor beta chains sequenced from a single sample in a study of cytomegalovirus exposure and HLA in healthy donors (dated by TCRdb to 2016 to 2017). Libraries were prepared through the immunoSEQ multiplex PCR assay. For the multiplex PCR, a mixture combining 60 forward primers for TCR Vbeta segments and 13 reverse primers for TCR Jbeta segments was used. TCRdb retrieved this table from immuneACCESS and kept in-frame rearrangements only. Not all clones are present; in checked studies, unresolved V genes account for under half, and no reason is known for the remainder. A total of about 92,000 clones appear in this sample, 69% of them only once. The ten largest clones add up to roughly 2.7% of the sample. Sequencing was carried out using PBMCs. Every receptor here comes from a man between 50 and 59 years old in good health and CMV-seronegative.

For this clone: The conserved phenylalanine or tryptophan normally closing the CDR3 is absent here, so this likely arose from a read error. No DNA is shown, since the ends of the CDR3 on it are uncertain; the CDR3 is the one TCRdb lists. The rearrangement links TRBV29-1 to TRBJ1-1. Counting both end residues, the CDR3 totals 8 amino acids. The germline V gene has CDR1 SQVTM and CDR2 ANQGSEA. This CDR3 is CSVLEAGI.

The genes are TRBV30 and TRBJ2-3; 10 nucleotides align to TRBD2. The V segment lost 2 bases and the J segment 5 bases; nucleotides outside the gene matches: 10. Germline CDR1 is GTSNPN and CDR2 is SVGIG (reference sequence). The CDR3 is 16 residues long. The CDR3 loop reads CAWSLGAGGQIDTQYF. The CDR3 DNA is TGTGCCTGGAGTTTGGGAGCGGGAGGGCAGATAGATACGCAGTATTTT.

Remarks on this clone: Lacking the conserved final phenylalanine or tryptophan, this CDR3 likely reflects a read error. The CDR3 loop is CASSVAQHTDTQYV. In DNA, the CDR3 is TGTGCCAGCAGCGTAGCTCAGCACACAGATACGCAGTATGTT. The rearrangement joins TRBV9 to TRBJ2-3; D gene ambiguous. V lost 0 bases and J 2 bases, leaving 7 bases between the germline ends. Germline V gene sequence: CDR1 SGDLS, CDR2 YYNGEE. The CDR3 consists of 14 residues.

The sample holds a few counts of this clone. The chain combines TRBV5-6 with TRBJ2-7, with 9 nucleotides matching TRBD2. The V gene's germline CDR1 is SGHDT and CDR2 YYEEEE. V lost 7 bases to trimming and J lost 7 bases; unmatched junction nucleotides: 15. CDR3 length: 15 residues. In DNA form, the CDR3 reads TGTGCCAGCGGGGGAATGGGTAGCGGGAGTTGGGAGCAGTACGTC. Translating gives CASGGMGSGSWEQYV.

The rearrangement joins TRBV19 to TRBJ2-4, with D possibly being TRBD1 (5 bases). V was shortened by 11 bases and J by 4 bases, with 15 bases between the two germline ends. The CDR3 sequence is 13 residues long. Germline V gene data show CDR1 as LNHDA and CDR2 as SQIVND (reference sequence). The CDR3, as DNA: TGTGCCGTCCAGGGATTTAAGAAAAACATTCAGTACTTC. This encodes CAVQGFKKNIQYF.

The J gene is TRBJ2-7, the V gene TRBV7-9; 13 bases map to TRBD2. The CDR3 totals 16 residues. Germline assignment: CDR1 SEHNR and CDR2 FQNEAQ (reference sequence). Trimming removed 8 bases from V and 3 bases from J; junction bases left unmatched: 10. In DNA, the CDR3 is TGTGCCAGCGCAGGGACGACTAGCGGGGGGTACTACGAGCAGTACTTC. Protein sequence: CASAGTTSGGYYEQYF. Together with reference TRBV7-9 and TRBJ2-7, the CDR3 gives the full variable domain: DTGVSQNPRHKITKRGQNVTFRCDPISEHNRLYWYRQTLGQGPEFLTYFQNEAQLEKSRLLSDRFSAERPKGSFSTLEIQRTEQGDSAMYLCASAGTTSGGYYEQYFGPGTRLTVT.

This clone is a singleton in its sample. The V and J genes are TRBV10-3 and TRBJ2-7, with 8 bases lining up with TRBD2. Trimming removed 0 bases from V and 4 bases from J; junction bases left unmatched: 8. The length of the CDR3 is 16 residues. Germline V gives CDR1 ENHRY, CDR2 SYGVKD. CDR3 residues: CAISESGSGELYEQYV. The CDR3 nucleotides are TGTGCCATCAGTGAGTCGGGTAGCGGGGAGTTGTACGAGCAGTACGTC.

CDR3 sequence reads: CASSFRGQETQYF. In DNA, the CDR3 is TGCGCCAGCAGCTTCAGGGGTCAAGAGACCCAGTACTTC. This chain connects TRBV5-1 to TRBJ2-5; perhaps TRBD1 as D (6 bases). The CDR3 has 13 amino acids. V lost 2 bases, J lost 2 bases, and 7 bases lay in between. Germline loops: CDR1 SGHRS, CDR2 YFSETQ.

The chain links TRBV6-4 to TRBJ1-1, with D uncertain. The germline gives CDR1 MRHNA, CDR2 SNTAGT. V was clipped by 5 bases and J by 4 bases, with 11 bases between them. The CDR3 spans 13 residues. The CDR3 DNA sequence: TGTGCCAGCAGTAGTACGGGGAGCACTGAAGCTTTCTTT. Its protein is CASSSTGSTEAFF.

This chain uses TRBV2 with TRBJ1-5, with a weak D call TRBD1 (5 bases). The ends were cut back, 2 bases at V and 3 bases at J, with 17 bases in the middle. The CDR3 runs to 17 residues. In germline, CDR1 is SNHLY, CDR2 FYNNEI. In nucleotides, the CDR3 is TGTGCCAGCAGTGAATGGTGGTCTGGCAGGGACAATCAGCCCCAGCATTTT. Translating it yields CASSEWWSGRDNQPQHF.

In nucleotides, the CDR3 is TGTGCCAGCAGCCAGGGGTACAGCTCTGGAAACACCATATATTTT. It encodes CASSQGYSSGNTIYF. The chain recombines TRBV9 with TRBJ1-3, with TRBD1 as a possible D gene (6 bases). Trimming cost V 4 bases and J 0 bases, with 11 bases left between them. Germline CDR1 is SGDLS and CDR2 is YYNGEE. This CDR3 has 15 residues. Combining the CDR3 with reference TRBV9 and TRBJ1-3 gives the whole variable domain DSGVTQTPKHLITATGQRVTLRCSPRSGDLSVYWYQQSLDQGLQFLIQYYNGEERAKGNILERFSAQQFPDLHSELNLSSLELGDSALYFCASSQGYSSGNTIYFGEGSWLTVV.

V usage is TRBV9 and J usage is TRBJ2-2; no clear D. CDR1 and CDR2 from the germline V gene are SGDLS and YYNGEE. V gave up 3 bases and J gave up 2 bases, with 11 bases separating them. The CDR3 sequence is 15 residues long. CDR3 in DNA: TGTGCCAGCAGCGAGACACTTAGAAACACCGGGGAGCTGTTTTTT. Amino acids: CASSETLRNTGELFF.

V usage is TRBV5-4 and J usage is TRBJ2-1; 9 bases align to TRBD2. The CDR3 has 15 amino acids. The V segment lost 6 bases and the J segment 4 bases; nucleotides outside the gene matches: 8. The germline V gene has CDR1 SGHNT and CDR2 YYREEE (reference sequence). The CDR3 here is CASTRVSGGYNEQFF. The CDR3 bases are TGTGCCAGCACCCGTGTAAGCGGGGGGTACAATGAGCAGTTCTTC.

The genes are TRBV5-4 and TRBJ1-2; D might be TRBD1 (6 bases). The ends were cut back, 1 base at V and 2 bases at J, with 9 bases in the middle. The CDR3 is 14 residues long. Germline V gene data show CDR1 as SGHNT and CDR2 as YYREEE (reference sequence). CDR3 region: CASSLLTGNYGYTF. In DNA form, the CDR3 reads TGTGCCAGCAGCTTGTTAACAGGGAACTATGGCTACACCTTC. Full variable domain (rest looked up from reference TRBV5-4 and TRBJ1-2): ETGVTQSPTHLIKTRGQQVTLRCSSQSGHNTVSWYQQALGQGPQFIFQYYREEENGRGNFPPRFSGLQFPNYSSELNVNALELDDSALYLCASSLLTGNYGYTFGSGTRLTVV.

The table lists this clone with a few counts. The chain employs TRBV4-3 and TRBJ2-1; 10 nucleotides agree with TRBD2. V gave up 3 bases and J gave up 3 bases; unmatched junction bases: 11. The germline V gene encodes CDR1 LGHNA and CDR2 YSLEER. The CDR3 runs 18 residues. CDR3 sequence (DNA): TGCGCCAGCAGCCAGTCGGGACTAGCGCCGAGTTTCTACAATGAGCAGTTCTTC. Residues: CASSQSGLAPSFYNEQFF.

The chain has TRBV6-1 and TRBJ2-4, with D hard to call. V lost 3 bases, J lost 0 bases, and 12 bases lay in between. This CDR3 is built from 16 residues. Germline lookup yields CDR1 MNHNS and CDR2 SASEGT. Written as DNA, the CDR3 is TGTGCCAGCAGTGATGTCGGGTTGTTAGCCAAAAACATTCAGTACTTC. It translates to CASSDVGLLAKNIQYF.

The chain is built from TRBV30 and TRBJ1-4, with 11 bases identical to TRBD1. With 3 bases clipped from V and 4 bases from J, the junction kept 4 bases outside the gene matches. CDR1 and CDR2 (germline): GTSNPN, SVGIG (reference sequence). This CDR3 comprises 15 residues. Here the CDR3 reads CAWREGTGGNEKLFF. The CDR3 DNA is TGTGCCTGGAGGGAAGGGACAGGGGGTAATGAAAAACTGTTTTTT.

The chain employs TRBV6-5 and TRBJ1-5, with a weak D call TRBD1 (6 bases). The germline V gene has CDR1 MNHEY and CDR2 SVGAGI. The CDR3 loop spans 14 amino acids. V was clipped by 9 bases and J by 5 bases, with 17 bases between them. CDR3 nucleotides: TGTGCCAGGTCCCGGGACATCCCGGATCAGCCCCAGCATTTT. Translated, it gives CARSRDIPDQPQHF.

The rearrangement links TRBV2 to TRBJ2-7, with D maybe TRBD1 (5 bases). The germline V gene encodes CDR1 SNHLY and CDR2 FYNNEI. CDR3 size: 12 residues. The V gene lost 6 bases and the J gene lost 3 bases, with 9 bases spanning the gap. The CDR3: CASRRQNYEQYV. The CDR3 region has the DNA TGTGCCAGCAGGCGACAGAACTACGAGCAGTACGTC.

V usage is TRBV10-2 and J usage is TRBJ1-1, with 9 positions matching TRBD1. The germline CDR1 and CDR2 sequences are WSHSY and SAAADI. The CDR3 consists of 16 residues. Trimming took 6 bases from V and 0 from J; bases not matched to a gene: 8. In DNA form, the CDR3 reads TGCGCCAGCAGCAAGGACAGGGGAGCGGTGAACACTGAAGCTTTCTTT. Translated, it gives CASSKDRGAVNTEAFF.

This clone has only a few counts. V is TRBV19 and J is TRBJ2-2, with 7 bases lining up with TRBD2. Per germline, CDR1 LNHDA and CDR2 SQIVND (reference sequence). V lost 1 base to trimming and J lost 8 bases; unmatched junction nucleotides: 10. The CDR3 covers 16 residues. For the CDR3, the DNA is TGTGCCAGTAGTATAGGGGGACGGCGCGGGAGTGGGGAGCTGTTTTTT. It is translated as CASSIGGRRGSGELFF.